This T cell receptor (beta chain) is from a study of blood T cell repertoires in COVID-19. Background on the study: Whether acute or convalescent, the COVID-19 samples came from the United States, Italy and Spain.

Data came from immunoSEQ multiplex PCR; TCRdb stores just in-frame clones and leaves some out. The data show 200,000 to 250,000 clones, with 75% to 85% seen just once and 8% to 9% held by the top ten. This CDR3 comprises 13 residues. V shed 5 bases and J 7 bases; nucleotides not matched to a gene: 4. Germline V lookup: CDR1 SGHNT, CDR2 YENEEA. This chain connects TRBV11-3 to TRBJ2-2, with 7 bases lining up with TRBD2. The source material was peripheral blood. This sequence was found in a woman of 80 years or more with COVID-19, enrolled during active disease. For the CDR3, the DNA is TGTGCCAGCAGCACCGGGGGGATCGGGGAGCTGTTTTTT. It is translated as CASSTGGIGELFF.